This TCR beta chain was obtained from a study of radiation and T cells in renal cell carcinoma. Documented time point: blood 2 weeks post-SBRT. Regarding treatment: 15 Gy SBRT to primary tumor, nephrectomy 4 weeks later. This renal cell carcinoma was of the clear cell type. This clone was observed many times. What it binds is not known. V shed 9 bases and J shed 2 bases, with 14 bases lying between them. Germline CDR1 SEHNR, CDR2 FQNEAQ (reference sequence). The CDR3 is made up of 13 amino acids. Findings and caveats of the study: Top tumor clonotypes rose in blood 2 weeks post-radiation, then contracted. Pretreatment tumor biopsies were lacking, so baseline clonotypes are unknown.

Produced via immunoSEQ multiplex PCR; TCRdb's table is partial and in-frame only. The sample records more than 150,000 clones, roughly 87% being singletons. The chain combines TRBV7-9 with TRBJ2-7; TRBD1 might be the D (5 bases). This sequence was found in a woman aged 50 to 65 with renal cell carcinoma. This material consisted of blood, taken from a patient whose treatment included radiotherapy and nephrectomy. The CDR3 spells CASLGDSTYEQYF. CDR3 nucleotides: TGTGCCAGTCTGGGCGACAGCACCTACGAGCAGTACTTC.